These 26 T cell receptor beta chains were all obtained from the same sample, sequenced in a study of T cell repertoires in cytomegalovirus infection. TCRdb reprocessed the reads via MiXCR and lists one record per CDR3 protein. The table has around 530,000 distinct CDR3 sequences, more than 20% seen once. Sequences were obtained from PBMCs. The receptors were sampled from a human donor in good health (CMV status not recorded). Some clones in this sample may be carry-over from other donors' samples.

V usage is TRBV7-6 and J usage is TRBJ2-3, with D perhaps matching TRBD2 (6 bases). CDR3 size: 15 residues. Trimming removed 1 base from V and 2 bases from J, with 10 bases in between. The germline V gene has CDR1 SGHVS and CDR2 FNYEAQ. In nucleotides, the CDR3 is TGTGCCAGCAGCTTAGGGGGGGTTTACACAGATACGCAGTATTTT. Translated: CASSLGGVYTDTQYF.

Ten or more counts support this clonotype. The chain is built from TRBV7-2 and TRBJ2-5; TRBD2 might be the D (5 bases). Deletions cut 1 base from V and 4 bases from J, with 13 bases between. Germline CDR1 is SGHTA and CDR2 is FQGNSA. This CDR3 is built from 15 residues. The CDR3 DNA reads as TGTGCCAGCAGCTTAGATCGGGGATCGGGAGAGACCCAGTACTTC. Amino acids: CASSLDRGSGETQYF.

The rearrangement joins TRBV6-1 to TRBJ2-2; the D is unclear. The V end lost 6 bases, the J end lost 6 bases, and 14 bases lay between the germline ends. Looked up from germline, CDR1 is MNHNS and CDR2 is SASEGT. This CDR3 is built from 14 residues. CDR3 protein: CASRATTVAGELFF. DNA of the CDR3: TGTGCCAGCAGGGCTACTACCGTCGCCGGGGAGCTGTTTTTT.

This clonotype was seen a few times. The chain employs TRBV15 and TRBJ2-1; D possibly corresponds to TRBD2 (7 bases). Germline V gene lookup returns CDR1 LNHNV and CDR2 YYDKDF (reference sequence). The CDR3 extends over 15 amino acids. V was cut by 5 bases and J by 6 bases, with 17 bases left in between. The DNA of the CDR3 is TGTGCCACCAGCCGAGGGGGAGGGTCAGGCAATGAGCAGTTCTTC. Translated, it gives CATSRGGGSGNEQFF.

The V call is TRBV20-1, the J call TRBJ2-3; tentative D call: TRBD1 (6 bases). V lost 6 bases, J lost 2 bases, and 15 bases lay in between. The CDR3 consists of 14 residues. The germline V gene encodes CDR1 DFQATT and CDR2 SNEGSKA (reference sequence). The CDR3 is CSAVGAWNTDTQYF. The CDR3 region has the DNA TGCAGTGCCGTGGGGGCCTGGAACACAGATACGCAGTATTTT.

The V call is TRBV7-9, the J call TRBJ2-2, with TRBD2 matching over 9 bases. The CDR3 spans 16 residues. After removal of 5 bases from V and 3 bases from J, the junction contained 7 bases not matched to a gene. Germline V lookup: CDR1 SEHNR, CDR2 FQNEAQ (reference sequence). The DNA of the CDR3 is TGTGCCAGCAGCAAGTCCGGCGGGAGGGACACCGGGGAGCTGTTTTTT. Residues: CASSKSGGRDTGELFF.

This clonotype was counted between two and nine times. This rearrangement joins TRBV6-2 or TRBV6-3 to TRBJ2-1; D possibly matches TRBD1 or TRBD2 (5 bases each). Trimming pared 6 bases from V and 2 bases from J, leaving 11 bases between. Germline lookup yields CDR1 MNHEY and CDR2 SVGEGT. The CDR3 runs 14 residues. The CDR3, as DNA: TGTGCCAGCAGCCGGGGCCTGACCTACAATGAGCAGTTCTTC. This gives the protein CASSRGLTYNEQFF.

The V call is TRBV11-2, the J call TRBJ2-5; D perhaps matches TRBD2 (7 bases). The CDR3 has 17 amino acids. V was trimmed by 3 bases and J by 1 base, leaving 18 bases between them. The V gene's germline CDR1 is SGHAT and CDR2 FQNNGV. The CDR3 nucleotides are TGTGCCAGCAGCTTCTGGGGGGGCTTCGGACGCCAAGAGACCCAGTACTTC. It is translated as CASSFWGGFGRQETQYF.

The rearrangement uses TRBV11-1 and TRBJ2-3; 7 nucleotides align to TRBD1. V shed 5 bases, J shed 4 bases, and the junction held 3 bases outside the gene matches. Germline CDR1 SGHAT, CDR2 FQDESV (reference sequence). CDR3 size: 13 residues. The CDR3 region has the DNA TGTGCCAGCAGCGGCCAGGGGGCAGATACGCAGTATTTT. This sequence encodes CASSGQGADTQYF.

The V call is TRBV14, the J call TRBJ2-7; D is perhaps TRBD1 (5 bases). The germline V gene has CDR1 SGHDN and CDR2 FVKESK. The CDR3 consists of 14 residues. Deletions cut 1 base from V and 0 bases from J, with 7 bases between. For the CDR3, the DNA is TGTGCCAGCAGCCAAGGACAGAGCTCCTACGAGCAGTACGTC. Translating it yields CASSQGQSSYEQYV.

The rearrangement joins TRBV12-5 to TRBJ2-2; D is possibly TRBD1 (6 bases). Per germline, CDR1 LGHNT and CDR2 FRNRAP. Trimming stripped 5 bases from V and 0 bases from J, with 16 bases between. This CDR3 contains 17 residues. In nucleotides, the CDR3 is TGTGCTAGTGGTCAGGACAGTGGACGGACGAACACCGGGGAGCTGTTTTTT. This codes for CASGQDSGRTNTGELFF.

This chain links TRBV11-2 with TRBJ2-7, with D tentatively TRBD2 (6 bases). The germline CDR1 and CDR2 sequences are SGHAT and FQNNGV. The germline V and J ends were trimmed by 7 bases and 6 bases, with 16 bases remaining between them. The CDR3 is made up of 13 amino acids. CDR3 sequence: CASTGVGGSEQYV. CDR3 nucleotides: TGTGCCAGCACGGGTGTGGGGGGTAGCGAGCAGTACGTC.

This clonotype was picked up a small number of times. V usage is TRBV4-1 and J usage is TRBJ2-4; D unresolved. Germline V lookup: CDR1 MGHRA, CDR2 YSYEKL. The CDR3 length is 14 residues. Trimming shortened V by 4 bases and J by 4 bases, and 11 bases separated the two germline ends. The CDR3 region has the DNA TGCGCCAGCAGCCCCAGACTGAATAAAAACATTCAGTACTTC. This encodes CASSPRLNKNIQYF.

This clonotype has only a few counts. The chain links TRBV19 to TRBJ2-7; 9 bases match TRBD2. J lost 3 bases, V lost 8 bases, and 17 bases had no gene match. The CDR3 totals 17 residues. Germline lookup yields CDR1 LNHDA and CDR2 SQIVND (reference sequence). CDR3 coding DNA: TGTGCCAGTGCGGTTGGGGGAGGAGCGGGAGGCGTCTACGAGCAGTACTTC. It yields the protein CASAVGGGAGGVYEQYF.

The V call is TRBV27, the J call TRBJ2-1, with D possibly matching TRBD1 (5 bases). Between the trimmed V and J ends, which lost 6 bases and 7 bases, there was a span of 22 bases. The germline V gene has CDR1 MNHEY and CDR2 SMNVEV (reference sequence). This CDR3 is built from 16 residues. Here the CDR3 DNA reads TGTGCCAGCAGCTCCCTAGGGGTTGAAGGAGTGAATGAGCAGTTCTTC. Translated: CASSSLGVEGVNEQFF.

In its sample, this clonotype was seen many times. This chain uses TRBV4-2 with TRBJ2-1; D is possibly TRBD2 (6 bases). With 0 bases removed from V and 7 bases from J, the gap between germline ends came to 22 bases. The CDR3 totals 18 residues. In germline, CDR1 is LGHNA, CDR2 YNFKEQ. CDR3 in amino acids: CASSQDRSRTGVGNEQFF. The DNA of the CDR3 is TGTGCCAGCAGCCAAGATCGGAGTCGGACGGGAGTCGGGAATGAGCAGTTCTTC.

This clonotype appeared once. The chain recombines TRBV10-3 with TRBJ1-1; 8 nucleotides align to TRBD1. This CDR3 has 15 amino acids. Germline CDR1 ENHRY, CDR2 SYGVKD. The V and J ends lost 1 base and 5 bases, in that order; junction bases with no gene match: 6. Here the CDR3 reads CAISEYRGSGTEAFF. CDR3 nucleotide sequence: TGTGCCATCAGTGAGTACAGGGGGAGTGGGACTGAAGCTTTCTTT.

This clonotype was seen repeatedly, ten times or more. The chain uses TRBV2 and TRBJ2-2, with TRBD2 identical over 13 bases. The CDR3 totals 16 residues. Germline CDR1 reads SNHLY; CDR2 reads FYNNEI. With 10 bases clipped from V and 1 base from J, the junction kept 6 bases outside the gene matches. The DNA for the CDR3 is TGTGCCACCCGACGGACTAGCGGGAGGAACACCGGGGAGCTGTTTTTT. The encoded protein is CATRRTSGRNTGELFF.

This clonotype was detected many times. This CDR3 is CASSLEGQGLLWSSYEQYV. The CDR3, as DNA: TGTGCCAGCAGCTTAGAAGGACAGGGCCTTCTTTGGAGCTCCTACGAGCAGTACGTC. The J gene is TRBJ2-7, the V gene TRBV7-2; 8 positions match TRBD1. The CDR3 length is 19 residues. Per germline, CDR1 SGHTA and CDR2 FQGNSA. V shed 1 base, J shed 0 bases, and the junction held 14 bases outside the gene matches.

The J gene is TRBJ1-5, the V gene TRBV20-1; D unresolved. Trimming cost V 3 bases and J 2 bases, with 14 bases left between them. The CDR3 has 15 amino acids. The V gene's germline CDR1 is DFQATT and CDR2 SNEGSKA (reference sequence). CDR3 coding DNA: TGCAGTGCTAGTGGGCGGACGACCCGCAATCAGCCCCAGCATTTT. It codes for CSASGRTTRNQPQHF.

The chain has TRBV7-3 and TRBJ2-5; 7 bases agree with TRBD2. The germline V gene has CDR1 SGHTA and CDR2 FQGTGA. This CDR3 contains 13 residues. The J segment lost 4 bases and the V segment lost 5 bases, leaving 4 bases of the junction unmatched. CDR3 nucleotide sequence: TGTGCCAGCAGCAAAGGACTAGGAGAGACCCAGTACTTC. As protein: CASSKGLGETQYF.

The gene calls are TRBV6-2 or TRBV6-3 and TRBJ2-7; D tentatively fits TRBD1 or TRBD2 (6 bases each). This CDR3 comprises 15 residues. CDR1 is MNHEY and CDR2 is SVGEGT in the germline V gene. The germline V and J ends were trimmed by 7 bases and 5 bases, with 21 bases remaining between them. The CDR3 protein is CASTTLGGAFNEQYF. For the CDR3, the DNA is TGTGCCAGCACTACATTGGGGGGCGCTTTCAACGAGCAGTACTTC.

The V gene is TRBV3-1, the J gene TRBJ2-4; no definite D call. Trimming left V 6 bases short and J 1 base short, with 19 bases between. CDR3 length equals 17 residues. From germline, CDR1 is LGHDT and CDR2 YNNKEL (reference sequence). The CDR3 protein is CASSPVGNGVAKNIQYF. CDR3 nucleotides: TGTGCCAGCAGTCCCGTTGGGAATGGCGTGGCCAAAAACATTCAGTACTTC.

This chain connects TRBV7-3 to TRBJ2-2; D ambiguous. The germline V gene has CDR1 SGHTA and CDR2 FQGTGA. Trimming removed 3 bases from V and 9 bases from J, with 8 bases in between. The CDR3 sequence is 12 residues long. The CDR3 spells CASSFERRELFF. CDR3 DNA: TGTGCCAGCAGCTTTGAACGCAGGGAGCTGTTTTTT. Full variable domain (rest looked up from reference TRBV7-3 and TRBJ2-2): GAGVSQTPSNKVTEKGKYVELRCDPISGHTALYWYRQSLGQGPEFLIYFQGTGAADDSGLPNDRFFAVRPEGSVSTLKIQRTERGDSAVYLCASSFERRELFFGEGSRLTVL.

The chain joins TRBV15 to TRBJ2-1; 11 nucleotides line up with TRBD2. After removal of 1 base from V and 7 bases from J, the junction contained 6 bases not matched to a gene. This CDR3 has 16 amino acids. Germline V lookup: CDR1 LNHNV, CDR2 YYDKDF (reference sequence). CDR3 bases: TGTGCCACCAGCAGAGGGACTAGCGGGTGGACTAATGAGCAGTTCTTC. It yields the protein CATSRGTSGWTNEQFF.

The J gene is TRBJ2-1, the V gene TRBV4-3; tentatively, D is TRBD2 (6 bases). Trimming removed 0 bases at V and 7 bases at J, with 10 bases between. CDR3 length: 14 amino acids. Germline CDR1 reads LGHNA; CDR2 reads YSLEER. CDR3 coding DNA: TGCGCCAGCAGCCAAGACGGGAGCAGGAATGAGCAGTTCTTC. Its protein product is CASSQDGSRNEQFF.